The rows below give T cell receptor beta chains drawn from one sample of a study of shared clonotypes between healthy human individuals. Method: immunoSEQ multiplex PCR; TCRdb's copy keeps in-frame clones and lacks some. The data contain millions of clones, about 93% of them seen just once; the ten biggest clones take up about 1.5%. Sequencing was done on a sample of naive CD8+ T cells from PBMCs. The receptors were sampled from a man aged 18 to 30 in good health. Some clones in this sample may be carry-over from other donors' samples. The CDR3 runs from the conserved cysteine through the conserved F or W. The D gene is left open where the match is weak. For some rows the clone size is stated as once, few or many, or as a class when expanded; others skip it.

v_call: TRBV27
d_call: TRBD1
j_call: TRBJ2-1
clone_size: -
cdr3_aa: CASRTRDRGLSEQFF
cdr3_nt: TGTGCCAGCAGGACACGGGACAGGGGGCTTAGTGAGCAGTTCTTC

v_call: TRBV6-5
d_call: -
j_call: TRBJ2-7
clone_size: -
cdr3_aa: CASSGDQSYEQYF
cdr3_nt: TGTGCCAGCAGTGGGGACCAGAGCTACGAGCAGTACTTC

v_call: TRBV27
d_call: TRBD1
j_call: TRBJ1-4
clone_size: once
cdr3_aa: CASSPVQGGGEKLFF
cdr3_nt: TGTGCCAGCAGTCCCGTACAGGGGGGGGGCGAAAAACTGTTTTTT

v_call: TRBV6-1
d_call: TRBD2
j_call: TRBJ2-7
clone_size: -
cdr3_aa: CASRRLAGVFHEQYF
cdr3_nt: TGTGCCAGCAGAAGACTAGCGGGAGTATTCCACGAGCAGTACTTC

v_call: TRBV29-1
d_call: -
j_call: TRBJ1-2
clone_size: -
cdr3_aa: CSVEWGTTGVLDYGYTF
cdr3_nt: TGCAGCGTTGAATGGGGGACAACTGGGGTGCTGGACTATGGCTACACCTTC

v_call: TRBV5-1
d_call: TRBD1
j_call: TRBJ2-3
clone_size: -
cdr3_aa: CASTDRVGSTDTQYF
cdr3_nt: TGCGCCAGCACGGACAGGGTAGGGAGCACAGATACGCAGTATTTT

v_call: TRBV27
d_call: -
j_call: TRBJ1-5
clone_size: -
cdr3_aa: CASRERGTDNQPQHF
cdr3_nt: TGTGCCAGCAGGGAAAGAGGGACGGATAATCAGCCCCAGCATTTT

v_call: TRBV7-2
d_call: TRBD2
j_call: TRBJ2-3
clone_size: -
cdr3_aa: CVQRGDTQYF
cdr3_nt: TGTGTCCAGCGGGGAGATACGCAGTATTTT

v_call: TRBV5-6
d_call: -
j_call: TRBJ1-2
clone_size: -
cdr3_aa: CASSLRPAGERGYTF
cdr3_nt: TGTGCCAGCAGCTTACGCCCCGCAGGGGAAAGGGGCTACACCTTC

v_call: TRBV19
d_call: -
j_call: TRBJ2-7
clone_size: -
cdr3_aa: CASSPVEQYF
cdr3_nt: TGTGCCAGTAGTCCGGTCGAGCAGTACTTC

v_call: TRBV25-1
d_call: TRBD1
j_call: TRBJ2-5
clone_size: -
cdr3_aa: CASSERRTGETQYF
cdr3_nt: TGTGCCAGCAGTGAAAGACGGACAGGAGAGACCCAGTACTTC

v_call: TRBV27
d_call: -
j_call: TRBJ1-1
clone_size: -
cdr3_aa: CASSLLAGGSNTEAFF
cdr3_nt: TGTGCCAGCAGTTTATTAGCCGGGGGTTCGAACACTGAAGCTTTCTTT

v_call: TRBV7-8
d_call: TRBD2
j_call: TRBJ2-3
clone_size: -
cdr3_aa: CASRDGRITDTQYF
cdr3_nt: TGTGCCAGCAGGGACGGGAGGATCACAGATACGCAGTATTTT

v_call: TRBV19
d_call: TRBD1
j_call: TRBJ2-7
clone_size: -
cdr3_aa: CASSFGTGGWEQYF
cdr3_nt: TGTGCCAGTAGTTTCGGGACAGGGGGCTGGGAGCAGTACTTC

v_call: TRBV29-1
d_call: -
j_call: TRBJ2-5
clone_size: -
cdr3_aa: CSVAVGGMSIWQETQYF
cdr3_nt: TGCAGCGTTGCGGTTGGCGGGATGTCTATTTGGCAAGAGACCCAGTACTTC

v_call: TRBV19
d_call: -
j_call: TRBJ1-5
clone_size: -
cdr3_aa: CASSIDRKTPEVGQPQHF
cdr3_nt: TGTGCCAGTAGTATAGACCGAAAGACTCCGGAGGTGGGTCAGCCCCAGCATTTT

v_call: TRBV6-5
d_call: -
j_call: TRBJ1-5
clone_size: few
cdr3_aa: CASSPGNSNQPQHF
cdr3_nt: TGTGCCTCCAGTCCGGGGAATAGCAATCAGCCCCAGCATTTT

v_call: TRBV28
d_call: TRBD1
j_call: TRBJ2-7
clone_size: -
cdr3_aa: CASSLETGGLLSYEQYF
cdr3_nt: TGTGCCAGCAGTTTGGAGACAGGGGGTCTCCTCTCCTACGAGCAGTACTTC

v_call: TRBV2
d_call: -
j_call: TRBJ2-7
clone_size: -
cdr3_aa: CASSASRLSYEQYF
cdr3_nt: TGTGCCAGCAGTGCCAGCCGGCTCTCCTACGAGCAGTACTTC

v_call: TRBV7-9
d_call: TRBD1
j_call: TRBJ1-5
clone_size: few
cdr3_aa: CASSPGTGDLSNQPQHF
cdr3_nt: TGTGCCAGCAGCCCCGGGACAGGGGACCTTAGCAATCAGCCCCAGCATTTT